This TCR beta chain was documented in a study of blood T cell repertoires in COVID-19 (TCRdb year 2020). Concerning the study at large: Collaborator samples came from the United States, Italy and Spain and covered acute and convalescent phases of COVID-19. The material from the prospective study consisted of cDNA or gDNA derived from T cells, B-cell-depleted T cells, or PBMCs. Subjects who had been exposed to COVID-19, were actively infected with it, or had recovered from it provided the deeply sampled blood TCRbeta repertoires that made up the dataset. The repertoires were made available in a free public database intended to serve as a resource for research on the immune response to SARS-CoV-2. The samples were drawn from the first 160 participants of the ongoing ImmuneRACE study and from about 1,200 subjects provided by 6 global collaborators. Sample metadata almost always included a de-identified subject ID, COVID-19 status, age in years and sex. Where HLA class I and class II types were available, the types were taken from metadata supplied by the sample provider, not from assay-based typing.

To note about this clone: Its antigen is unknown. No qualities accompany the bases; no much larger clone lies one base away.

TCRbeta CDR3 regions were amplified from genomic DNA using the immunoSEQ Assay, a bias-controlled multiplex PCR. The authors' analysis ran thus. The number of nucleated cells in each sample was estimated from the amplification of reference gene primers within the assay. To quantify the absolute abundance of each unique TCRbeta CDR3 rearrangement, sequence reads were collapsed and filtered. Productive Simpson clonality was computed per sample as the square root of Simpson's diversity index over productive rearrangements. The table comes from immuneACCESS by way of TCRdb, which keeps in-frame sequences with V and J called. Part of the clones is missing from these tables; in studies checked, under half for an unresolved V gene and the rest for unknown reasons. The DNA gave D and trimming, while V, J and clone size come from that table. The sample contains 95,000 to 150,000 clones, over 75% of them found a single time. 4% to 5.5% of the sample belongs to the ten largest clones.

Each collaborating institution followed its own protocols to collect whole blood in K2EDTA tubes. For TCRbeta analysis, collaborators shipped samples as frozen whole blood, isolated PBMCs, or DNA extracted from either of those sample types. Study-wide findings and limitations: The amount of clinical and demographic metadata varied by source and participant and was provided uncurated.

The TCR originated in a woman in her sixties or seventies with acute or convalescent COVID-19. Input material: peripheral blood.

The DNA is as follows: TGTGCCAGCAGCTTGCGCCAGGGAGGCTACGAGCAGTACTTC. The encoded protein is CASSLRQGGYEQYF. This chain joins TRBV5-6 to TRBJ2-7, with TRBD2 as a weak D call on 6 bases. The germline V gene supplies CDR1 SGHDT and CDR2 YYEEEE. From the cysteine up to the phenylalanine, the CDR3 has a length of 14 residues. Only the CDR3 part of the read is kept: 42 bases, read in frame from the first base. Relative to germline, V is 1 base shorter and J is 3 bases shorter, with 11 bases between their ends. The entire variable domain, with the stretches around the CDR3 drawn from the reference TRBV5-6 and TRBJ2-7 proteins, is DAGVTQSPTHLIKTRGQQVTLRCSPKSGHDTVSWYQQALGQGPQFIFQYYEEEERQRGNFPDRFSGHQFPNYSSELNVNALLLGDSALYLCASSLRQGGYEQYFGPGTRLTVT.